This TCR beta chain was obtained from a study of cytotoxic CD8 clonotypes in ibrutinib-treated CLL. Study summary: Response samples were taken after a median of around 11 months on treatment, range 6 to 36.

The V segment lost 3 bases and the J segment 10 bases; nucleotides outside the gene matches: 8. The CDR3 has 13 residues. Germline V gives CDR1 SGHNT, CDR2 YENEEA. The study, taken as a whole, reports: Public clonotypes (which were uncommon) either contracted or remained stable on treatment.

Profiling relied on immunoSEQ multiplex PCR, and the TCRdb table lists in-frame clones only, not all of them. Of 40,000 or so clones in the sample, roughly 70% were seen once. Only a few counts were recorded for this clone. No antigen is known for it. The sequence was obtained from a human donor with chronic lymphocytic leukemia. The material was PBMCs, obtained at disease progression, from a patient treated with ibrutinib. V gene TRBV11-3 combines with J gene TRBJ1-1; 7 bases agree with TRBD1. The CDR3 protein is CASSLETGRPAFF. The CDR3 DNA sequence: TGTGCCAGCAGCTTGGAGACAGGGAGGCCAGCTTTCTTT.